The 2 T cell receptor beta chains given below trace back to one sample, sequenced in a study of response to subunit inactivated influenza vaccine. One entry per CDR3 protein, called by TCRdb with MiXCR from the RT-PCR reads. The data contain over 800,000 distinct CDR3 sequences, 21% of them seen just once; the ten biggest clones take up 9.5% to 13%. This specimen consisted of PBMCs from blood, obtained about 5 days after vaccination. The receptors shown here come from a man aged 50 to 59 who received an inactivated influenza vaccine.

The rearrangement joins TRBV6-1 to TRBJ1-3, with a tentative D call TRBD1 (6 bases). Germline loops: CDR1 MNHNS, CDR2 SASEGT. Trimming stripped 10 bases from V and 4 bases from J, with 20 bases between. CDR3 length: 15 residues. CDR3 bases: TGTGCCACCCGGGATATTGGGGGCAACGGAAACACCATATATTTT. Translation: CATRDIGGNGNTIYF.

This clonotype has only a few counts. This chain links TRBV11-2 with TRBJ2-5; TRBD2 aligns across 8 bases. The CDR3 spans 20 residues. The germline gives CDR1 SGHAT, CDR2 FQNNGV. Trimming removed 1 base from V and 1 base from J; junction bases left unmatched: 17. The DNA for the CDR3 is TGTGCCAGCAGCTTAGTTGAAGCCTTGTGGGGCGGGAGGTCCCAAGAGACCCAGTACTTC. Its translation is CASSLVEALWGGRSQETQYF.